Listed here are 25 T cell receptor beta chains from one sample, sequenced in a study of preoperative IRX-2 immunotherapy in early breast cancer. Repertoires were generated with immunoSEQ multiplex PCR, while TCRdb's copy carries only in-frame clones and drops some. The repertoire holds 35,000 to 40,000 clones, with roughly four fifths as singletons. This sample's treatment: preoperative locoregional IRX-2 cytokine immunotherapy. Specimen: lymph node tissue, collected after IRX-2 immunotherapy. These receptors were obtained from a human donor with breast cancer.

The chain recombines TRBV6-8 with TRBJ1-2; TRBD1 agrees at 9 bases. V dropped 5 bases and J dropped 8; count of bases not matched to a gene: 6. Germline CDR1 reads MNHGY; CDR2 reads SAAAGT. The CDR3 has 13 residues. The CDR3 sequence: CASSRDRVVGYTF. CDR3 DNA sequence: TGTGCCAGCAGTCGGGACAGGGTTGTCGGCTACACCTTC.

CDR3 nucleotides: TGTGCCAGCAGTTTATTAGGTCCCGGGAGCTACACTGAAGCTTTCTTT. Translating gives CASSLLGPGSYTEAFF. The chain carries TRBV28 and TRBJ1-1; D gene uncertain. This CDR3 comprises 16 residues. Germline assignment: CDR1 MDHEN and CDR2 SYDVKM. Trimming cost V 1 base and J 3 bases, with 15 bases left between them.

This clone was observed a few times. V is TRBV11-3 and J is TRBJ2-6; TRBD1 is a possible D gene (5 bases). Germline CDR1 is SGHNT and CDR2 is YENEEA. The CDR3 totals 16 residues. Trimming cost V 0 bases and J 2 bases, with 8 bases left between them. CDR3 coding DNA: TGTGCCAGCAGCTTAGACCCAGGGCCTGGGGCCAACGTCCTGACTTTC. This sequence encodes CASSLDPGPGANVLTF.

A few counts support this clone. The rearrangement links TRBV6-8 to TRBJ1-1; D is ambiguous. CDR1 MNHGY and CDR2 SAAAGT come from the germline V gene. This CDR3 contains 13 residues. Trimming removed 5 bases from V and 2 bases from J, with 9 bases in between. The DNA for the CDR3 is TGTGCCAGCAGTGTCCGGGTAAACACTGAAGCTTTCTTT. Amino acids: CASSVRVNTEAFF.

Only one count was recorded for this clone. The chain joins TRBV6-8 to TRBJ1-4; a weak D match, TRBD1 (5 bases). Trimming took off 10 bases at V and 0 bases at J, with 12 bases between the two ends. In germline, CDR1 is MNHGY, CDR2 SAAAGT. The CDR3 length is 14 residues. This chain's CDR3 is CAIRAGPTNEKLFF. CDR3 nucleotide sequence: TGTGCCATCAGAGCGGGACCAACTAATGAAAAACTGTTTTTT.

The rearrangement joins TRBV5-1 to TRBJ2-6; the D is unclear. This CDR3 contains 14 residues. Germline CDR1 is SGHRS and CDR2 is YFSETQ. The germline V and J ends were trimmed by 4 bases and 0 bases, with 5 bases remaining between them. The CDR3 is CASSLDSGANVLTF. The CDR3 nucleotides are TGCGCCAGCAGCCTCGACTCTGGGGCCAACGTCCTGACTTTC. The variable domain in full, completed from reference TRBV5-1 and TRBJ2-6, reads KAGVTQTPRYLIKTRGQQVTLSCSPISGHRSVSWYQQTPGQGLQFLFEYFSETQRNKGNFPGRFSGRQFSNSRSEMNVSTLELGDSALYLCASSLDSGANVLTFGAGSRLTVL.

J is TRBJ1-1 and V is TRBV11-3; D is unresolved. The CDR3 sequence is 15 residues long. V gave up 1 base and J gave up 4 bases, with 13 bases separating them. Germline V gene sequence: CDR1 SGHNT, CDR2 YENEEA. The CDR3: CASSLGGPVGTEAFF. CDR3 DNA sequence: TGTGCCAGCAGCTTAGGGGGTCCGGTGGGCACTGAAGCTTTCTTT.

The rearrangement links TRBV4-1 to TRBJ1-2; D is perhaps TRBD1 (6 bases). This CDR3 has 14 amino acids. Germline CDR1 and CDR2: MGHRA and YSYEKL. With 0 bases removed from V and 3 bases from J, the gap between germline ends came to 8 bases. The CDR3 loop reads CASSQEQGHYGYTF. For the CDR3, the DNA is TGCGCCAGCAGCCAAGAACAGGGTCACTATGGCTACACCTTC.

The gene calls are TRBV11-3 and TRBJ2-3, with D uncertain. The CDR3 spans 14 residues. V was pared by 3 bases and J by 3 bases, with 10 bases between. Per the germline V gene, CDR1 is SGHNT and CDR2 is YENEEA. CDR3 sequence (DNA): TGTGCCAGCAGCTTTTTATATGGGACAGATACGCAGTATTTT. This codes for CASSFLYGTDTQYF.

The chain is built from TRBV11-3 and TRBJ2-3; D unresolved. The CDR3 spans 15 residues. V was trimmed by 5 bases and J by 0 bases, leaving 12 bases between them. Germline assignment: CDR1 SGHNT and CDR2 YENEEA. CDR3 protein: CASSRWYASTDTQYF. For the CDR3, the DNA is TGTGCCAGCAGCCGGTGGTACGCCAGCACAGATACGCAGTATTTT.

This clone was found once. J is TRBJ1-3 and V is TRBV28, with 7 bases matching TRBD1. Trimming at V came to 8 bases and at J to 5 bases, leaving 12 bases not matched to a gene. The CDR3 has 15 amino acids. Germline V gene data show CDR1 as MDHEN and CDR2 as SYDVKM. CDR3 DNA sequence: TGTGCCAGCGGCATCGGACAGGCGAAGAGAAACACCATATATTTT. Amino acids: CASGIGQAKRNTIYF. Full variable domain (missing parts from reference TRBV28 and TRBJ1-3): DVKVTQSSRYLVKRTGEKVFLECVQDMDHENMFWYRQDPGLGLRLIYFSYDVKMKEKGDIPEGYSVSREKKERFSLILESASTNQTSMYLCASGIGQAKRNTIYFGEGSWLTVV.

Here the CDR3 reads CASRRGDLTQPQHF. The CDR3 DNA reads as TGTGCCAGCCGGAGGGGCGATCTTACTCAGCCCCAGCATTTT. The chain links TRBV6-8 to TRBJ1-5, with D perhaps TRBD1 (5 bases). V lost 8 bases, J lost 6 bases, and 17 bases lay in between. Germline V gives CDR1 MNHGY, CDR2 SAAAGT. This CDR3 is 14 amino acids long.

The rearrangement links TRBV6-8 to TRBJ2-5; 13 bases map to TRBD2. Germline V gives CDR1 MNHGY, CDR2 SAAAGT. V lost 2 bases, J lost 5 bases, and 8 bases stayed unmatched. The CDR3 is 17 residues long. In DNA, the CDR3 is TGTGCCAGCAGTTACACTACTAGCGGGGGGGCTCGGGAGACCCAGTACTTC. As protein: CASSYTTSGGARETQYF.

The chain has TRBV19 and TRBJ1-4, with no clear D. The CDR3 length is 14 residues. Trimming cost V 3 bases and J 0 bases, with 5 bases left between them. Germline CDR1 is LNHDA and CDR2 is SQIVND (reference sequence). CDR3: CASSILPTNEKLFF. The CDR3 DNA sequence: TGTGCCAGTAGTATTTTGCCAACTAATGAAAAACTGTTTTTT. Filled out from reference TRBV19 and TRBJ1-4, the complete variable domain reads DGGITQSPKYLFRKEGQNVTLSCEQNLNHDAMYWYRQDPGQGLRLIYYSQIVNDFQKGDIAEGYSVSREKKESFPLTVTSAQKNPTAFYLCASSILPTNEKLFFGSGTQLSVL.

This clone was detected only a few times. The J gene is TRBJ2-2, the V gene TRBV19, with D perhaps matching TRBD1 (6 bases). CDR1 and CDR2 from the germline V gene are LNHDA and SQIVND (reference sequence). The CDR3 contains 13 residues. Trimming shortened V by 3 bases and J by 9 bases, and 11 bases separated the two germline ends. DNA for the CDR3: TGTGCCAGTAGTATCGGGCAGGGGTGGGAGCTGTTTTTT. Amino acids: CASSIGQGWELFF.

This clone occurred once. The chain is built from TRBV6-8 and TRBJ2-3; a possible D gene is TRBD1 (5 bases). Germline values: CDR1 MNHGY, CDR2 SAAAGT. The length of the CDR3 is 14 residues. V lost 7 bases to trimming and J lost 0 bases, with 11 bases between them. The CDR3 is CASTDRTSTDTQYF. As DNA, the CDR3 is TGTGCCAGCACCGACAGAACTAGCACAGATACGCAGTATTTT.

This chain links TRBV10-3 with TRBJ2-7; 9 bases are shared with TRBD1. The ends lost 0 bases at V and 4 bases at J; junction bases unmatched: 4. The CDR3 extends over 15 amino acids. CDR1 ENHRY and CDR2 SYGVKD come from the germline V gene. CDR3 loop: CAISESGQGQYEQYF. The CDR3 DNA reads TGTGCCATCAGTGAGTCGGGACAGGGACAGTACGAGCAGTACTTC.

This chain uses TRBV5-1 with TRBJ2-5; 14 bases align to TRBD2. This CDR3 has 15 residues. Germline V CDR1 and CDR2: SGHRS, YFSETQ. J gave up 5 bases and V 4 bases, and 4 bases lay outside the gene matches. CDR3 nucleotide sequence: TGCGCCAGCAGCAGAGGACTAGCGGGGGGTGAGACCCAGTACTTC. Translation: CASSRGLAGGETQYF.

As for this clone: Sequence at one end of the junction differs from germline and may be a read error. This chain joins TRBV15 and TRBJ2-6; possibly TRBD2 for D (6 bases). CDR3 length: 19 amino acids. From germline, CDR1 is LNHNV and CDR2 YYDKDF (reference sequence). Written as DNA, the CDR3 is TGTGCCAGCAGCCAAGCGGGCAGGGCCATTGAGTGGGGGGCCAACGTCCTGACTTTC. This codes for CASSQAGRAIEWGANVLTF.

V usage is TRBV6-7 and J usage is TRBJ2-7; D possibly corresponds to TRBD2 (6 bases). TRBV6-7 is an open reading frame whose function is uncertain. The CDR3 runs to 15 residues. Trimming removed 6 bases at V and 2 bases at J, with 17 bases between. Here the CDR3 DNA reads TGTGCCAGCAGGCCGACCGGGACTCAGCCCTACGAGCAGTACTTC. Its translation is CASRPTGTQPYEQYF.

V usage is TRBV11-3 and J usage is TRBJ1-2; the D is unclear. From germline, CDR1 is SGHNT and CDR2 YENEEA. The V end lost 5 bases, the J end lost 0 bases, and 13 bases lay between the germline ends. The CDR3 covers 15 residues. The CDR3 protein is CASSLNGVSNYGYTF. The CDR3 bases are TGTGCCAGCAGCCTCAATGGGGTGTCTAACTATGGCTACACCTTC.

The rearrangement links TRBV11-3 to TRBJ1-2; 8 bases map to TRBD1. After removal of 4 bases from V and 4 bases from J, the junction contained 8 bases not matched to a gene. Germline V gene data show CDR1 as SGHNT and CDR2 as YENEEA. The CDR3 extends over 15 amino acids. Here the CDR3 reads CASSYQQGVGYGYTF. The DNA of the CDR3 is TGTGCCAGCAGCTACCAACAGGGGGTAGGCTATGGCTACACCTTC.

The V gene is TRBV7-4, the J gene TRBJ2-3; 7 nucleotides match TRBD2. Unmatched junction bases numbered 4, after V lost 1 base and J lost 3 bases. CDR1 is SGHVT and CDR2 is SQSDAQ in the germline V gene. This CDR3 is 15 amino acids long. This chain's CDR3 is CASSLVSGGTDTQYF. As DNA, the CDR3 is TGTGCCAGCAGCTTAGTGTCGGGGGGAACAGATACGCAGTATTTT.

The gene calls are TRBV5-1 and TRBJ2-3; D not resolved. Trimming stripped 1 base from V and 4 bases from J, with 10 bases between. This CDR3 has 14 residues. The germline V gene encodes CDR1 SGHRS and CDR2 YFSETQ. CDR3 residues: CASSLLPSSDTQYF. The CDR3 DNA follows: TGCGCCAGCAGCTTGCTCCCGTCTTCAGATACGCAGTATTTT.

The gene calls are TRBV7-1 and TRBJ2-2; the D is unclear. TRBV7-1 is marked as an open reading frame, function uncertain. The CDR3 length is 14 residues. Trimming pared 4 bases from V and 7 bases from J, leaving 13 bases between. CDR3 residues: CASSFQSRIGELFF. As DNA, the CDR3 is TGTGCCAGCAGCTTTCAATCTAGGATCGGGGAGCTGTTTTTT.